One and the same sample provided the 5 T cell receptor beta chains below, sequenced in a study of Ad26.COV2.S vaccination and SARS-CoV-2 variants. Generated by immunoSEQ multiplex PCR, the TCRdb table keeps only in-frame clones and is missing some. The sample lists approximately 400,000 clones, about 90% occurring once. The material sequenced was peripheral blood, taken after recovery from COVID-19. Source of these receptors: a human donor who had recovered from COVID-19.

The rearrangement uses TRBV6-6 and TRBJ1-5, with 7 bases matching TRBD1. This CDR3 region has 15 residues. The J segment lost 3 bases and the V segment lost 5 bases, leaving 7 bases of the junction unmatched. CDR1 is MNHNY, CDR2 SVGAGI, per germline (reference sequence). Written as DNA, the CDR3 is TGTGCCAGCAGTCGCTGGGGACAGCTCAATCAGCCCCAGCATTTT. It is translated as CASSRWGQLNQPQHF.

The chain uses TRBV5-5 and TRBJ2-5, with 7 bases lining up with TRBD1. Germline V gene lookup returns CDR1 SGHKS and CDR2 YYEKEE (reference sequence). The junction had 3 bases not matched to a gene; V was cut back by 2 bases and J by 5 bases. This CDR3 contains 13 residues. The DNA of the CDR3 is TGTGCCAGCAGCTTAACAGGGGACGAGACCCAGTACTTC. Residues: CASSLTGDETQYF.

This sequence joins TRBV5-5 and TRBJ2-5; 7 bases align to TRBD2. Per germline, CDR1 SGHKS and CDR2 YYEKEE (reference sequence). V dropped 2 bases and J dropped 5; count of bases not matched to a gene: 9. This CDR3 is 15 amino acids long. DNA of the CDR3: TGTGCCAGCAGCTTCTTAGCGGGCCGAGGGGAGACCCAGTACTTC. Translation: CASSFLAGRGETQYF.

CDR3 sequence reads: CASSVDGSGTNEKLFF. The CDR3 DNA reads TGTGCCAGCAGCGTAGATGGTAGTGGAACTAATGAAAAACTGTTTTTT. The rearrangement links TRBV9 to TRBJ1-4; D is ambiguous. The length of the CDR3 is 16 residues. Germline V gene sequence: CDR1 SGDLS, CDR2 YYNGEE. V was pared by 0 bases and J by 1 base, with 10 bases between. The full variable domain, its missing parts supplied by reference TRBV9 and TRBJ1-4, is DSGVTQTPKHLITATGQRVTLRCSPRSGDLSVYWYQQSLDQGLQFLIQYYNGEERAKGNILERFSAQQFPDLHSELNLSSLELGDSALYFCASSVDGSGTNEKLFFGSGTQLSVL.

This clone was seen a few times. The chain uses TRBV7-6 and TRBJ1-3; D is undetermined. Looked up from germline, CDR1 is SGHVS and CDR2 is FNYEAQ. The CDR3 runs 15 residues. V gave up 1 base and J gave up 0 bases, with 7 bases separating them. The CDR3 loop reads CASSLGSGSGNTIYF. CDR3 bases: TGTGCCAGCAGCTTAGGATCAGGCTCTGGAAACACCATATATTTT.